These 7 T cell receptor beta chains came from one sample sequenced in a study of blood T cell repertoires in COVID-19. Sequencing was performed with immunoSEQ multiplex PCR; in TCRdb, only in-frame clones are kept and a portion is missing. This table holds about 250,000 clones, approximately 83% found once. The sample taken for sequencing was PBMCs or T cells enriched from blood (not recorded which). These receptors all come from a woman aged 25-40 years who had recovered from COVID-19.

A single count supports this clone. V gene TRBV7-2 combines with J gene TRBJ1-6; D unresolved. The CDR3 sequence is 17 residues long. V was clipped by 0 bases and J by 0 bases, with 9 bases between them. Germline loops: CDR1 SGHTA, CDR2 FQGNSA. CDR3 bases: TGTGCCAGCAGCTTAGCCCACGGGAGCTCCTATAATTCACCCCTCCACTTT. Amino acids: CASSLAHGSSYNSPLHF.

The sample holds one count of this clone. The chain employs TRBV3-1 (or the pseudogene TRBV3-2) and TRBJ1-6, with TRBD1 matching over 10 bases. V shed 7 bases and J 5 bases; nucleotides not matched to a gene: 8. Germline CDR1 reads LGHDT; CDR2 reads YNNKEL (reference sequence). The CDR3 has 16 residues. The CDR3 region has the DNA TGTGCCAGCACCGAGACAGGGGGCGCTAATAATTCACCCCTCCACTTT. It yields the protein CASTETGGANNSPLHF.

This clone appeared once. J is TRBJ2-4 and V is TRBV11-1; TRBD2 matches 7 bases. The germline V gene has CDR1 SGHAT and CDR2 FQDESV (reference sequence). The CDR3 length is 15 residues. V trimming: 3 bases; J trimming: 0 bases; junction bases outside the gene matches: 2. The CDR3 reads CASSLRGLAKNIQYF. For the CDR3, the DNA is TGTGCCAGCAGCTTGCGGGGGTTAGCCAAAAACATTCAGTACTTC.

V and J are TRBV4-1 and TRBJ2-7; 10 bases map to TRBD2. V was pared by 0 bases and J by 3 bases, with 5 bases of the junction left unmatched. This CDR3 is 16 amino acids long. Germline CDR1 is MGHRA and CDR2 is YSYEKL. CDR3 bases: TGCGCCAGCAGCCAAGAGCCAGCGGGGGGGAACTACGAGCAGTACTTC. It encodes CASSQEPAGGNYEQYF.

The DNA for the CDR3 is TGTGCCAGCAGCGGACAGGGGAAACTGGCTCAGCCCCAGCATTTT. Residues: CASSGQGKLAQPQHF. V is TRBV7-2 and J is TRBJ1-5; 9 bases map to TRBD1. The CDR3 covers 15 residues. From germline, CDR1 is SGHTA and CDR2 FQGNSA. V was pared by 5 bases and J by 6 bases, with 8 bases of the junction left unmatched.

A single count supports this clone. The chain couples TRBV27 to TRBJ1-1; maybe TRBD1 (5 bases). CDR3 length equals 15 residues. Deletions cut 1 base from V and 6 bases from J, with 15 bases between. The V gene's germline CDR1 is MNHEY and CDR2 SMNVEV (reference sequence). CDR3: CASSLFPRAGSEAFF. The DNA of the CDR3 is TGTGCCAGCAGTTTATTTCCCAGGGCAGGCTCTGAAGCTTTCTTT.

The rearrangement uses TRBV4-1 and TRBJ2-3; tentatively, D is TRBD1 (6 bases). CDR3 length: 15 amino acids. Germline V gene data show CDR1 as MGHRA and CDR2 as YSYEKL. The V end was cut by 4 bases, the J end by 5 bases, with 16 bases between. CDR3 bases: TGCGCCAGCAGCCCGGACAGCCCCGCCGTAGATACGCAGTATTTT. Translating it yields CASSPDSPAVDTQYF.